Listed below are T cell receptor beta chains from one sample, sequenced in a study of blood T cell repertoires in COVID-19. Clones were sequenced by immunoSEQ multiplex PCR, and TCRdb holds only the in-frame ones, with some missing. The sample includes about 310,000 clones, around 89% of them seen just once. The specimen was PBMCs or T cells enriched from blood (not recorded which). All receptors derive from a woman aged 40 to 49 who had recovered from COVID-19. The CDR3 runs from the conserved cysteine through the conserved F or W. A D gene is named only where the DNA matches it firmly. Only part of the rows carry a size: once, few, many, or a class if the clone is expanded.

D: .
V: TRBV28
J: TRBJ2-7
size: .
CDR3: CASSSHGGGSSYEQYF
DNA: TGTGCCAGCAGTTCCCACGGAGGCGGTAGCTCCTACGAGCAGTACTTC

D: TRBD2
V: TRBV11-3
J: TRBJ2-7
size: .
CDR3: CASSLLLAPEQYF
DNA: TGTGCCAGCAGCTTATTACTAGCGCCGGAGCAGTACTTC

D: .
V: TRBV7-6
J: TRBJ2-6
size: .
CDR3: CASSRVGSGANVLTF
DNA: TGTGCCAGCAGCCGAGTTGGCTCTGGGGCCAACGTCCTGACTTTC

D: TRBD1
V: TRBV4-3
J: TRBJ2-7
size: .
CDR3: CASSQVLGQGAYEQYF
DNA: TGCGCCAGCAGCCAAGTATTGGGACAGGGGGCCTACGAGCAGTACTTC

D: .
V: TRBV6-1
J: TRBJ1-4
size: .
CDR3: CASSDLGALGEKLFF
DNA: TGTGCCAGCAGTGATTTGGGGGCGCTTGGTGAAAAACTGTTTTTT

D: .
V: TRBV19
J: TRBJ1-1
size: .
CDR3: CASSRLRTDNTEAFF
DNA: TGTGCCAGTAGTAGACTCAGGACAGACAACACTGAAGCTTTCTTT

D: TRBD1
V: TRBV7-2
J: TRBJ2-5
size: .
CDR3: CASSQEGQQQETQYF
DNA: TGTGCCAGCAGTCAAGAGGGACAGCAACAAGAGACCCAGTACTTC

D: TRBD2
V: TRBV7-8
J: TRBJ2-3
size: .
CDR3: CASSSSPPSGYYTQYF
DNA: TGTGCCAGCAGCTCCTCCCCACCTAGCGGTTACTATACGCAGTATTTT

D: .
V: TRBV18
J: TRBJ1-2
size: .
CDR3: CASSPPAGPASYYGYTF
DNA: TGTGCCAGCTCACCACCGGCAGGTCCCGCGTCCTACTATGGCTACACCTTC

D: .
V: TRBV11-2
J: TRBJ1-5
size: .
CDR3: CASNPGGAHQPQHF
DNA: TGTGCCAGCAACCCCGGGGGGGCGCATCAGCCCCAGCATTTT

D: .
V: TRBV10-1
J: TRBJ2-3
size: .
CDR3: CASSDSEDTQYF
DNA: TGCGCCAGCAGTGACAGCGAAGATACGCAGTATTTT

D: .
V: TRBV4-1
J: TRBJ1-1
size: once
CDR3: CASSQDASGYQAFF
DNA: TGCGCCAGCAGCCAAGATGCCTCAGGGTATCAGGCTTTCTTT

D: .
V: TRBV7-9
J: TRBJ2-5
size: .
CDR3: CASSPLGGRETQYF
DNA: TGTGCCAGCAGCCCACTCGGGGGTAGGGAGACCCAGTACTTC

D: .
V: TRBV11-3
J: TRBJ2-1
size: .
CDR3: CASSLRVQSNNEQFF
DNA: TGTGCCAGCAGCTTACGGGTCCAATCCAACAATGAGCAGTTCTTC

D: .
V: TRBV5-1
J: TRBJ2-5
size: .
CDR3: CASSGAVQETQYF
DNA: TGCGCCAGCAGCGGCGCGGTACAAGAGACCCAGTACTTC

D: TRBD2
V: TRBV4-1
J: TRBJ2-5
size: .
CDR3: CASSQEYSGGTETQYF
DNA: TGCGCCAGCAGCCAAGAATATAGCGGGGGGACAGAGACCCAGTACTTC

D: .
V: TRBV5-6
J: TRBJ1-2
size: .
CDR3: CASSLTVYGYTF
DNA: TGTGCCAGCAGCTTAACGGTCTATGGCTACACCTTC

D: .
V: TRBV4-3
J: TRBJ1-4
size: .
CDR3: CASSQEVAGINEKLFF
DNA: TGCGCCAGCAGCCAAGAAGTCGCAGGGATTAATGAAAAACTGTTTTTT

D: .
V: TRBV7-3
J: TRBJ2-1
size: .
CDR3: CASRSSSYNEQFF
DNA: TGTGCCAGCAGGTCGAGTTCCTACAATGAGCAGTTCTTC

D: .
V: TRBV2
J: TRBJ1-2
size: .
CDR3: CASILEQGSDYTF
DNA: TGTGCCAGCATCCTAGAACAGGGATCGGACTACACCTTC

D: .
V: TRBV28
J: TRBJ1-2
size: .
CDR3: CASSGPGGGYGYTF
DNA: TGTGCCAGCAGTGGACCCGGGGGGGGGTATGGCTACACCTTC

D: .
V: TRBV28
J: TRBJ1-6
size: .
CDR3: CASNFPGSSYNSPLHF
DNA: TGTGCCAGCAATTTCCCGGGGAGCTCCTATAATTCACCCCTCCACTTT

D: TRBD2
V: TRBV7-2
J: TRBJ2-5
size: .
CDR3: CASSLGASGAPRETQYF
DNA: TGTGCCAGCAGCTTAGGGGCTAGCGGGGCCCCCCGAGAGACCCAGTACTTC

D: TRBD2
V: TRBV28
J: TRBJ2-5
size: .
CDR3: CASSRGGAGETQYF
DNA: TGTGCCAGCAGTCGCGGGGGGGCCGGGGAGACCCAGTACTTC

D: TRBD1
V: TRBV15
J: TRBJ2-1
size: .
CDR3: CATSRDFVGTGVSEQFF
DNA: TGTGCCACCAGCAGAGATTTCGTGGGGACAGGGGTTAGTGAGCAGTTCTTC

D: .
V: TRBV9
J: TRBJ2-1
size: .
CDR3: CASSKVASSYNEQFF
DNA: TGCGCCAGCAGCAAGGTCGCTAGCTCCTACAATGAGCAGTTCTTC

D: .
V: TRBV12-3/TRBV12-4
J: TRBJ2-1
size: once
CDR3: CASSLEGRQRQFF
DNA: TGTGCCAGCAGTTTGGAGGGGCGCCAAAGACAGTTCTTC

D: .
V: TRBV18
J: TRBJ1-1
size: once
CDR3: CASSPTGQLNTEAFF
DNA: TGTGCCAGCTCACCCACGGGACAACTGAACACTGAAGCTTTCTTT

D: TRBD2
V: TRBV7-2
J: TRBJ2-1
size: .
CDR3: CASSLGRGGVRNEQFF
DNA: TGTGCCAGCAGCTTAGGGCGCGGGGGGGTTAGGAATGAGCAGTTCTTC

D: .
V: TRBV2
J: TRBJ2-1
size: few
CDR3: CASSERQSYNEQFF
DNA: TGTGCCAGCAGTGAAAGACAGTCCTACAATGAGCAGTTCTTC

D: .
V: TRBV7-2
J: TRBJ2-3
size: .
CDR3: CASSVQGGSTDTQYF
DNA: TGTGCCAGCAGCGTACAGGGAGGGAGCACAGATACGCAGTATTTT

D: TRBD1
V: TRBV19
J: TRBJ2-7
size: .
CDR3: CASSYRGSYEQYF
DNA: TGTGCCAGTAGTTACAGGGGGTCCTACGAGCAGTACTTC

D: TRBD2
V: TRBV11-3
J: TRBJ2-5
size: .
CDR3: CASSLDGEASGRAVTQYF
DNA: TGTGCCAGCAGCTTAGACGGCGAAGCTAGCGGGAGGGCCGTGACCCAGTACTTC

D: TRBD1
V: TRBV28
J: TRBJ1-6
size: .
CDR3: CASSFGQGGDISPLHF
DNA: TGTGCCAGCAGTTTTGGACAGGGAGGGGACATCTCACCCCTCCACTTT

D: TRBD1
V: TRBV30
J: TRBJ1-2
size: .
CDR3: CAWTPGQGNYGYTF
DNA: TGTGCCTGGACCCCGGGACAGGGAAACTATGGCTACACCTTC

D: .
V: TRBV2
J: TRBJ2-3
size: .
CDR3: CASSTDYHSTDTQYF
DNA: TGTGCCAGCAGTACCGACTATCATAGCACAGATACGCAGTATTTT

D: TRBD2
V: TRBV28
J: TRBJ2-1
size: .
CDR3: CASSPPGLAGTNEQFF
DNA: TGTGCCAGCAGCCCCCCCGGACTAGCGGGGACCAATGAGCAGTTCTTC

D: TRBD1
V: TRBV5-6
J: TRBJ1-1
size: .
CDR3: CASSLGAGGSEAFF
DNA: TGTGCCAGCAGCTTGGGGGCAGGGGGCTCTGAAGCTTTCTTT

D: .
V: TRBV19
J: TRBJ2-7
size: .
CDR3: CARPERCSYEQYF
DNA: TGTGCCAGACCGGAGCGGTGCTCCTACGAGCAGTACTTC

D: TRBD1
V: TRBV27
J: TRBJ2-7
size: .
CDR3: CASSPNPDRGREQYF
DNA: TGTGCCAGCAGTCCTAACCCTGACAGGGGGCGGGAGCAGTACTTC

D: .
V: TRBV28
J: TRBJ2-2
size: few
CDR3: CASSLPHRAGTGELFF
DNA: TGTGCCAGCAGTTTACCTCACAGGGCAGGCACCGGGGAGCTGTTTTTT

D: TRBD2
V: TRBV13
J: TRBJ2-7
size: .
CDR3: CASSSRGGRDYEQYF
DNA: TGTGCCAGCAGCTCCCGGGGCGGGAGGGATTACGAGCAGTACTTC

D: .
V: TRBV5-1
J: TRBJ1-3
size: .
CDR3: CASSLAEGSGNTIYF
DNA: TGCGCCAGCAGCTTGGCCGAGGGATCTGGAAACACCATATATTTT

D: .
V: TRBV27
J: TRBJ2-7
size: .
CDR3: CASSPRDGSSYEQYF
DNA: TGTGCCAGCAGTCCGCGGGACGGCAGCTCCTACGAGCAGTACTTC

D: TRBD1
V: TRBV6-5
J: TRBJ2-1
size: .
CDR3: CASSYTTGGTYNEQFF
DNA: TGTGCCAGCAGTTACACGACAGGGGGAACTTACAATGAGCAGTTCTTC

D: .
V: TRBV6-5
J: TRBJ1-2
size: .
CDR3: CASRLLWGEGYTF
DNA: TGTGCCAGCCGACTCCTTTGGGGAGAGGGCTACACCTTC

D: TRBD2
V: TRBV28
J: TRBJ2-7
size: .
CDR3: CASRRTSGSWEQYF
DNA: TGTGCCAGCAGGAGGACTAGCGGGAGTTGGGAGCAGTACTTC

D: TRBD2
V: TRBV6-5
J: TRBJ2-3
size: .
CDR3: CASRDPAGTTDTQYF
DNA: TGTGCCAGCCGCGACCCAGCGGGGACCACAGATACGCAGTATTTT

D: TRBD1
V: TRBV11-1
J: TRBJ2-1
size: .
CDR3: CASSRIGTGKNEQFF
DNA: TGTGCCAGCAGCCGAATCGGGACAGGGAAGAATGAGCAGTTCTTC

D: .
V: TRBV7-2
J: TRBJ1-2
size: .
CDR3: CASSSRNREANYGYTF
DNA: TGTGCCAGCAGCTCTCGGAACAGGGAAGCTAACTATGGCTACACCTTC

D: TRBD1
V: TRBV9
J: TRBJ2-5
size: .
CDR3: CASSVAPSTGQETQYF
DNA: TGTGCCAGCAGCGTAGCCCCCTCGACAGGGCAAGAGACCCAGTACTTC

D: .
V: TRBV28
J: TRBJ2-1
size: .
CDR3: CASSPDTSLGLFF
DNA: TGTGCCAGCAGTCCTGACACCTCCCTCGGCCTGTTCTTC

D: TRBD1
V: TRBV6-5
J: TRBJ2-2
size: .
CDR3: CASSRDRDVTGELFF
DNA: TGTGCCAGCAGTCGGGACAGGGACGTAACCGGGGAGCTGTTTTTT

D: TRBD1
V: TRBV7-3
J: TRBJ1-2
size: once
CDR3: CASSLRRTGFNGYTF
DNA: TGTGCCAGCAGCTTACGGAGGACAGGGTTCAATGGCTACACCTTC